The next 26 T cell receptor beta chains were all read from a single sample in a study of T cell responses to AZD1222 COVID-19 vaccine. Libraries were prepared by immunoSEQ multiplex PCR; TCRdb keeps only in-frame clonotypes and omits some of them. The table includes 100,000 to 150,000 clones, 90% detected once. Sequencing used peripheral blood, obtained on day 0 of AZD1222 vaccination. These receptors were collected from an adult in good health.

This clone is a singleton in its sample. The chain is built from TRBV5-1 and TRBJ2-5; D gene uncertain. Germline V lookup: CDR1 SGHRS, CDR2 YFSETQ. The length of the CDR3 is 10 residues. Trimming took 6 bases from V and 4 from J, leaving 4 bases between them. CDR3 protein: CASKGETQYF. The CDR3 DNA reads TGCGCCAGCAAGGGAGAGACCCAGTACTTC.

V is TRBV10-3 and J is TRBJ2-7; D ambiguous. The germline CDR1 and CDR2 sequences are ENHRY and SYGVKD. There are 13 residues in the CDR3. V gave up 6 bases and J gave up 2 bases, with 11 bases separating them. This CDR3 reads CAISHPQTYEQYF. CDR3 bases: TGTGCCATCAGCCACCCCCAAACCTACGAGCAGTACTTC.

This clone was detected only a few times. The chain uses TRBV11-2 and TRBJ2-1, with 10 positions matching TRBD2. Per germline, CDR1 SGHAT and CDR2 FQNNGV. V shed 6 bases and J 2 bases; nucleotides not matched to a gene: 4. This CDR3 spans 15 amino acids. The CDR3 here is CASSKGTSAYNEQFF. The CDR3 nucleotides are TGTGCCAGCAGTAAGGGGACTAGCGCCTACAATGAGCAGTTCTTC. The variable domain in full, completed from reference TRBV11-2 and TRBJ2-1, reads EAGVAQSPRYKIIEKRQSVAFWCNPISGHATLYWYQQILGQGPKLLIQFQNNGVVDDSQLPKDRFSAERLKGVDSTLKIQPAKLEDSAVYLCASSKGTSAYNEQFFGPGTRLTVL.

Concerning this clone itself: This specimen includes other DNA sequences encoding the same CDR3. This chain's CDR3 is CASGDRRGSPLHF. The CDR3 bases are TGTGCCAGCGGTGACAGGAGAGGATCACCCCTCCACTTT. The chain joins TRBV27 to TRBJ1-6; TRBD1 might be the D (6 bases). Trimming took off 8 bases at V and 10 bases at J, with 15 bases between the two ends. CDR1 is MNHEY, CDR2 SMNVEV, per germline (reference sequence). The length of the CDR3 is 13 residues.

This chain links TRBV18 with TRBJ2-5; D ambiguous. The CDR3 is 14 residues long. V was pared by 3 bases and J by 1 base, with 9 bases between. The germline gives CDR1 KGHSH, CDR2 LQKENI. DNA of the CDR3: TGTGCCAGCTCACCGCCGGCAGGCCAAGAGACCCAGTACTTC. This sequence encodes CASSPPAGQETQYF. The full variable domain, completed using reference TRBV18 and TRBJ2-5, is NAGVMQNPRHLVRRRGQEARLRCSPMKGHSHVYWYRQLPEEGLKFMVYLQKENIIDESGMPKERFSAEFPKEGPSILRIQQVVRGDSAAYFCASSPPAGQETQYFGPGTRLLVL.

This rearrangement joins TRBV28 to TRBJ1-5; 10 nucleotides line up with TRBD1. In germline, CDR1 is MDHEN, CDR2 SYDVKM. V dropped 5 bases and J dropped 6; count of bases not matched to a gene: 7. The CDR3 is made up of 15 amino acids. The CDR3 DNA is TGTGCCAGCAGTCCCGACAGGGGGCTCGGTCAGCCCCAGCATTTT. As protein: CASSPDRGLGQPQHF.

This clone occurred once. V usage is TRBV5-1 and J usage is TRBJ1-1; TRBD1 matches at 7 bases. Germline V gives CDR1 SGHRS, CDR2 YFSETQ. The CDR3 spans 14 residues. Losses at the gene ends were 7 bases for V and 0 bases for J; bases not matched to a gene: 6. CDR3 amino acids: CASAGTALNTEAFF. DNA for the CDR3: TGCGCCAGCGCCGGGACAGCACTGAACACTGAAGCTTTCTTT.

The rearrangement joins TRBV18 to TRBJ2-5; 7 bases fit TRBD2. The V and J ends lost 1 base and 5 bases, in that order; junction bases with no gene match: 1. Looked up from germline, CDR1 is KGHSH and CDR2 is LQKENI. The CDR3 is made up of 13 amino acids. The CDR3 reads CASSPRDYETQYF. CDR3 DNA: TGTGCCAGCTCACCACGGGACTATGAGACCCAGTACTTC.

The chain employs TRBV5-4 and TRBJ2-7, with 10 bases identical to TRBD2. V lost 3 bases to trimming and J lost 5 bases; unmatched junction nucleotides: 8. Germline V gene lookup returns CDR1 SGHNT and CDR2 YYREEE (reference sequence). This CDR3 has 15 amino acids. The CDR3 here is CASSSSGRSVHEQYF. The CDR3, as DNA: TGTGCCAGCAGCTCTAGCGGGAGATCTGTTCACGAGCAGTACTTC. The full variable domain, its missing parts supplied by reference TRBV5-4 and TRBJ2-7, is ETGVTQSPTHLIKTRGQQVTLRCSSQSGHNTVSWYQQALGQGPQFIFQYYREEENGRGNFPPRFSGLQFPNYSSELNVNALELDDSALYLCASSSSGRSVHEQYFGPGTRLTVT.

This chain connects TRBV20-1 to TRBJ1-2; D is uncertain. Germline assignment: CDR1 DFQATT and CDR2 SNEGSKA (reference sequence). The CDR3 is 12 residues long. The ends were cut back, 3 bases at V and 6 bases at J, with 11 bases in the middle. The CDR3 region is CSASGQMDGYTF. The CDR3 nucleotides are TGCAGTGCTAGTGGGCAGATGGATGGCTACACCTTC.

The chain combines TRBV19 with TRBJ1-5; no clear D gene. The germline V gene encodes CDR1 LNHDA and CDR2 SQIVND (reference sequence). The CDR3 is 12 residues long. Between the trimmed V and J ends, which lost 5 bases and 7 bases, there was a span of 9 bases. The CDR3 nucleotides read TGTGCCAGTAGTGGTCGTAGCCAGCCCCAGCATTTT. Translating gives CASSGRSQPQHF.

The chain has TRBV20-1 and TRBJ1-5; tentatively, D is TRBD1 (5 bases). V dropped 3 bases and J dropped 0 bases, with 15 bases sitting between them. CDR1 and CDR2 from the germline V gene are DFQATT and SNEGSKA (reference sequence). The CDR3 runs 16 residues. Here the CDR3 reads CSASTLMRGSNQPQHF. For the CDR3, the DNA is TGCAGTGCTAGTACTCTGATGAGGGGTAGCAATCAGCCCCAGCATTTT.

The chain couples TRBV19 to TRBJ1-5; 7 bases agree with TRBD1. From germline, CDR1 is LNHDA and CDR2 SQIVND (reference sequence). CDR3 length: 17 residues. V was clipped by 1 base and J by 6 bases; unmatched bases: 12. The CDR3 sequence is CASSIGWTGRLIQPQHF. The CDR3 DNA reads TGTGCCAGTAGTATAGGATGGACAGGCAGACTAATTCAGCCCCAGCATTTT.

This clone is a singleton in its sample. J is TRBJ1-6 and V is TRBV28; D gene unclear. V lost 6 bases and J 0 bases, leaving 9 bases between the germline ends. The germline gives CDR1 MDHEN, CDR2 SYDVKM. The CDR3 has 15 residues. CDR3 region: CASRSPSSYNSPLHF. The CDR3 coding sequence is TGTGCCAGCAGATCTCCGAGCTCCTATAATTCACCCCTCCACTTT.

J is TRBJ2-4 and V is TRBV3-1 (or the pseudogene TRBV3-2); no clear D gene. CDR1 is LGHDT, CDR2 YNNKEL, per germline (reference sequence). The CDR3 loop spans 11 amino acids. Between the trimmed V and J ends, which lost 3 bases and 8 bases, there was a span of 5 bases. The CDR3 nucleotides are TGTGCCAGCAGCCATAGGGACATTCAGTACTTC. Amino acids: CASSHRDIQYF.

The V call is TRBV11-2, the J call TRBJ2-7; D unresolved. Germline-derived CDR1 and CDR2 are SGHAT and FQNNGV. This CDR3 comprises 13 residues. V was trimmed by 1 base and J by 9 bases, leaving 13 bases between them. The DNA of the CDR3 is TGTGCCAGCAGCTTAGGTTCCTGGGGTGGGCAGTACTTC. Protein: CASSLGSWGGQYF.

The chain employs TRBV4-1 and TRBJ1-1; D is ambiguous. Trimming removed 1 base from V and 1 base from J, with 7 bases in between. The CDR3 sequence is 14 residues long. Germline V CDR1 and CDR2: MGHRA, YSYEKL. The CDR3 sequence is CASSQGRGNTEAFF. The CDR3, as DNA: TGCGCCAGCAGCCAAGGGAGAGGGAACACTGAAGCTTTCTTT.

The chain joins TRBV3-1 (or the pseudogene TRBV3-2) to TRBJ1-5; no clear D gene. Per germline, CDR1 LGHDT and CDR2 YNNKEL (reference sequence). V lost 4 bases, J lost 10 bases, and 17 bases lay in between. CDR3 length: 14 residues. CDR3 amino acids: CASSPSSTQRPQHF. The CDR3 nucleotides are TGTGCCAGCAGCCCCTCCTCGACTCAACGACCCCAGCATTTT.

The rearrangement links TRBV19 to TRBJ2-3, with 7 bases lining up with TRBD2. V was pared by 5 bases and J by 3 bases, with 11 bases of the junction left unmatched. The CDR3 contains 16 residues. CDR1 is LNHDA, CDR2 SQIVND, per germline (reference sequence). The CDR3 reads CASSVSGAAPTDTQYF. CDR3 DNA: TGTGCCAGTAGTGTAAGCGGGGCCGCCCCGACAGATACGCAGTATTTT.

The chain carries TRBV27 and TRBJ2-7, with a tentative D call TRBD1 (5 bases). This CDR3 spans 14 amino acids. The germline V and J ends were trimmed by 3 bases and 3 bases, with 12 bases remaining between them. Germline lookup yields CDR1 MNHEY and CDR2 SMNVEV (reference sequence). The CDR3 spells CASSFLDNRYEQYF. CDR3 nucleotides: TGTGCCAGCAGTTTCTTGGACAACCGCTACGAGCAGTACTTC.

This chain links TRBV27 with TRBJ1-3; a possible D gene is TRBD1 (6 bases). V was clipped by 4 bases and J by 0 bases, with 16 bases between them. CDR1 and CDR2 (germline): MNHEY, SMNVEV (reference sequence). The CDR3 length is 17 residues. CDR3 residues: CASSWAGKGVSGNTIYF. CDR3 DNA sequence: TGTGCCAGCAGTTGGGCCGGGAAGGGGGTCTCTGGAAACACCATATATTTT.

The V gene is TRBV29-1, the J gene TRBJ1-3, with TRBD1 as a possible D gene (5 bases). Trimming shortened V by 2 bases and J by 0 bases, and 14 bases separated the two germline ends. This CDR3 region has 16 residues. CDR1 and CDR2 from the germline V gene are SQVTM and ANQGSEA. The CDR3 DNA sequence: TGCAGCGTTGAATTCGTGGGGCAAAACTCTGGAAACACCATATATTTT. Protein sequence: CSVEFVGQNSGNTIYF.

The rearrangement uses TRBV2 and TRBJ2-7; the D gene is possibly TRBD2 (5 bases). Trimming removed 8 bases from V and 5 bases from J, with 19 bases in between. This CDR3 spans 14 amino acids. Germline CDR1 and CDR2: SNHLY and FYNNEI. The CDR3 coding sequence is TGTGCCAGCCAGAACGGGATTGACGGCCACGAGCAGTACTTC. Translating gives CASQNGIDGHEQYF. Full variable domain (outside the CDR3, taken from reference TRBV2 and TRBJ2-7): EPEVTQTPSHQVTQMGQEVILRCVPISNHLYFYWYRQILGQKVEFLVSFYNNEISEKSEIFDDQFSVERPDGSNFTLKIRSTKLEDSAMYFCASQNGIDGHEQYFGPGTRLTVT.

The chain links TRBV5-6 to TRBJ2-3; a weak D match, TRBD1 (5 bases). Per germline, CDR1 SGHDT and CDR2 YYEEEE. This CDR3 has 13 amino acids. Trimming took off 3 bases at V and 1 base at J, with 6 bases between the two ends. CDR3 sequence (DNA): TGTGCCAGCAGCTCGACAGGCACAGATACGCAGTATTTT. It is translated as CASSSTGTDTQYF. Looking up the rest from reference TRBV5-6 and TRBJ2-3 gives the full variable domain: DAGVTQSPTHLIKTRGQQVTLRCSPKSGHDTVSWYQQALGQGPQFIFQYYEEEERQRGNFPDRFSGHQFPNYSSELNVNALLLGDSALYLCASSSTGTDTQYFGPGTRLTVL.

The V gene is TRBV10-2, the J gene TRBJ1-5; the D gene is possibly TRBD1 (5 bases). With 5 bases removed from V and 4 bases from J, the gap between germline ends came to 12 bases. This CDR3 has 14 residues. Germline CDR1 reads WSHSY; CDR2 reads SAAADI. The CDR3 DNA sequence: TGCGCCAGCAGTAGGGACCTTCGGAATCAGCCCCAGCATTTT. Translating gives CASSRDLRNQPQHF.

Concerning this clone itself: Other DNA sequences in this sample translate to the same CDR3. This chain uses TRBV28 with TRBJ2-7; TRBD1 agrees at 7 bases. With 4 bases clipped from V and 2 bases from J, the junction kept 5 bases outside the gene matches. CDR3 length equals 14 residues. From germline, CDR1 is MDHEN and CDR2 SYDVKM. CDR3 region: CASSSPGQTYEQYF. The CDR3, as DNA: TGTGCCAGCAGTTCACCGGGACAGACCTACGAGCAGTACTTC.